This entry features one T cell receptor (beta chain) sequence. Its antigen is not identified. These data are taken from a study of cytomegalovirus exposure and HLA in healthy donors. Overall study findings and caveats: Later work found most CMV-associated TCR beta chains apparently HLA-restricted. Most TCR sequences showed up rarely, but some public TCRs showed up in many donors. Later analysis found that TCR beta chains associated with HLA were more clonally expanded than other, equally common chains. The listing of roughly 160 TCR beta chains classed them as cytomegalovirus-associated.

Researchers ran the PCR with 60 Vbeta and 13 Jbeta primers. The assay was immunoSEQ multiplex PCR, and TCRdb's table has in-frame clones only and misses some. Among roughly 200,000 clones listed, around 80% were seen once. Germline values: CDR1 MNHEY, CDR2 SVGAGI. J was trimmed by 5 bases and V by 8 bases; bases with no gene match: 6. This CDR3 comprises 14 residues. The sequencing input was PBMCs. The clonotype was recovered from a woman aged 60-70 years in good health and CMV-seropositive. The V and J genes are TRBV6-5 and TRBJ1-1; 12 positions match TRBD1. CDR3: CASFRDRGQTEAFF. CDR3 sequence (DNA): TGTGCCAGCTTCAGGGACAGGGGGCAAACTGAAGCTTTCTTT.